This T cell receptor beta chain is from a study of CD8+ T cells in alopecia areata. The treatment was: oral pan-JAK inhibitor, 5-10 mg twice daily. After isolation, RNA underwent reverse transcription to generate cDNA as the sequencing template. The protocol was immunoSEQ multiplex PCR, while the TCRdb copy is restricted to in-frame clones and leaves out a portion. This table holds about 140,000 clones, about 88% found once. CDR1 is LNHDA, CDR2 SQIVND, per germline (reference sequence). The V gene lost 4 bases and the J gene lost 7 bases, with 20 bases spanning the gap. This CDR3 is built from 16 residues.

This TCR came from a human donor with alopecia areata. This specimen was CD8+ T cells sorted from blood, taken at week 4, from a patient treated with tofacitinib. The chain couples TRBV19 to TRBJ2-1; tentative D call: TRBD2 (5 bases). This chain's CDR3 is CASSTYLQDSGNEQFF. In nucleotides, the CDR3 is TGTGCCAGTAGTACCTATTTACAAGATTCGGGAAATGAGCAGTTCTTC.